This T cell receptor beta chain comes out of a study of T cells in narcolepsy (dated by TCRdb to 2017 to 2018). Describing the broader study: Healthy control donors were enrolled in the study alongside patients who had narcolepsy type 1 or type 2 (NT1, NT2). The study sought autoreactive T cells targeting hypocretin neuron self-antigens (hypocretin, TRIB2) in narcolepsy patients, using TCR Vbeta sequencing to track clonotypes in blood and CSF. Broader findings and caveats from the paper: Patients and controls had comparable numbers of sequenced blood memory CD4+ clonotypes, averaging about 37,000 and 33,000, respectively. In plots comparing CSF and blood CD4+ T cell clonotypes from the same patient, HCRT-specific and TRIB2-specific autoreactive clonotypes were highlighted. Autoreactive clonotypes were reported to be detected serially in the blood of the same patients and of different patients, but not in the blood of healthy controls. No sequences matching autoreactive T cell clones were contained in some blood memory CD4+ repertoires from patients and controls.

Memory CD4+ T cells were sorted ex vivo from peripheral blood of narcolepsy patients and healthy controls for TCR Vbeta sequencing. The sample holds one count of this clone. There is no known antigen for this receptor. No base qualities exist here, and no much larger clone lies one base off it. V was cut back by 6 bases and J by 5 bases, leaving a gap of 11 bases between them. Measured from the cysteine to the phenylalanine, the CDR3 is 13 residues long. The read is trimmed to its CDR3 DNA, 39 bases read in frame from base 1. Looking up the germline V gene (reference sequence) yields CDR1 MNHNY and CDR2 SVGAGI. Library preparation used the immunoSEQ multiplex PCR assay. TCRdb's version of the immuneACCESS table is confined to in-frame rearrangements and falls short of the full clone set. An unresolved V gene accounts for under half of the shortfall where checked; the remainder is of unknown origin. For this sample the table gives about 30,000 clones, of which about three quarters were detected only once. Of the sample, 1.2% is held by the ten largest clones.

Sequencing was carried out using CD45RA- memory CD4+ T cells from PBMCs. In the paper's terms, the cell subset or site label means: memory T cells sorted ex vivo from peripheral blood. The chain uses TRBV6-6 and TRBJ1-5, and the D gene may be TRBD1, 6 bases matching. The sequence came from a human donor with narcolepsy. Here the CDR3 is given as CASSGQFDQPQHF. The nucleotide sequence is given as TGTGCCAGCAGCGGACAGTTCGATCAGCCCCAGCATTTT.